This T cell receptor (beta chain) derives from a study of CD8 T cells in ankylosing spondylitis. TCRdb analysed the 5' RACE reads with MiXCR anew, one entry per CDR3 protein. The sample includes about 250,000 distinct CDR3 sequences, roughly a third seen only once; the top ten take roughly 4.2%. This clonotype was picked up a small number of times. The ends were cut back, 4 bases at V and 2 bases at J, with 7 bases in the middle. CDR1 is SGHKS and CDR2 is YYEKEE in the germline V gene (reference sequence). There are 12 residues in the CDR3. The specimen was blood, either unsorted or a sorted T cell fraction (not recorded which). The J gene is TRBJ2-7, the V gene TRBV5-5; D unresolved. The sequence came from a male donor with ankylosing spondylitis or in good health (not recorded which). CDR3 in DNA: TGTGCCAGCAGCAGTGGGACCTACGAGCAGTACTTC. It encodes CASSSGTYEQYF.